This T cell receptor (beta chain) was recorded in a study of cytomegalovirus exposure and HLA in healthy donors. Whole-study findings and limits: Associated with cytomegalovirus, according to the listing, were about 160 TCR beta chains. A missense DCLRE1C variant was associated with V- and J-gene trimming of TCR beta chains in a later analysis, and an independent cohort replicated the association.

J lost 1 base, V lost 6 bases, and 6 bases had no gene match. CDR3 length equals 15 residues. CDR1 and CDR2 from the germline V gene are MDHEN and SYDVKM. Researchers ran the PCR with 60 Vbeta and 13 Jbeta primers. TCRdb's table, derived via immunoSEQ multiplex PCR, lists solely in-frame clones and lacks some. The table records some 120,000 clones, approximately 80% of them present only once. Comment on this clone: Its target is unknown.

The source is a man aged 35 to 55 in good health and CMV-seronegative. The sequenced material came from PBMCs. This chain links TRBV28 with TRBJ1-2, with 9 nucleotides matching TRBD1. The CDR3 reads CASSPTGGINYGYTF. CDR3 DNA: TGTGCCAGCAGCCCGACAGGGGGAATTAACTATGGCTACACCTTC.